The clone carrying this T cell receptor (beta chain) came up once. The data were produced by immunoSEQ multiplex PCR, yet TCRdb's version contains in-frame clones alone and is incomplete. The sample has around 440,000 clones; approximately 88% are singletons. This entry is derived from a study of blood T cell repertoires in COVID-19. Study context: Sites across the United States, Italy and Spain contributed samples from acute and convalescent COVID-19.

CDR1 and CDR2 (germline): SQVTM, ANQGSEA. The length of the CDR3 is 22 residues. V was trimmed by 5 bases and J by 0 bases, leaving 34 bases between them. The sequenced material came from peripheral blood. This clonotype originated in a woman aged 50 to 65 with COVID-19, enrolled during active disease. The chain is built from TRBV29-1 and TRBJ1-4; D unclear. The CDR3 region has the DNA TGCAGCGTTACGAGGGATATTAAGGTTAGAACCCCGCCTCAAGCAACTAATGAAAAACTGTTTTTT. Encoded protein: CSVTRDIKVRTPPQATNEKLFF.